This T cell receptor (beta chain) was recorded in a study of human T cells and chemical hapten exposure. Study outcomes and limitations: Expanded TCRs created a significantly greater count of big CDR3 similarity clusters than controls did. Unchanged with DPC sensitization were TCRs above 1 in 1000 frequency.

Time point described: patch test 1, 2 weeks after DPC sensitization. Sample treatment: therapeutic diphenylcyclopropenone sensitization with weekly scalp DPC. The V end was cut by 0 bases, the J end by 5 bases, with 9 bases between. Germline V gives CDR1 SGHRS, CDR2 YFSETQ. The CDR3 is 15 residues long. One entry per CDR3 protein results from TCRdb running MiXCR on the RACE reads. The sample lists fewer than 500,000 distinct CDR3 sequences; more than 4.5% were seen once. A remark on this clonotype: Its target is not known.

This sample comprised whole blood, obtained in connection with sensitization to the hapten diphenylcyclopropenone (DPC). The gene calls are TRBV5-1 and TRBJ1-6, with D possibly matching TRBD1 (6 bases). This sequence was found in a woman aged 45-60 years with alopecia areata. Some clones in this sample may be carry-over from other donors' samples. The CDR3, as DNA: TGCGCCAGCAGCTTGGGACAGGTTGATAATTCACCCCTCCACTTT. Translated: CASSLGQVDNSPLHF.